The 14 T cell receptor beta chains reported below all come from one sample, sequenced in a study of blood T cell repertoires in COVID-19 (dated by TCRdb to the early 2020s). The method was the immunoSEQ multiplex PCR assay. TCRdb carries this immuneACCESS record with in-frame sequences only. Its versions omit some clonotypes, under half of them owing to an unresolved V gene in the studies checked, with the rest unexplained. The sample table contains around 250,000 clones; only one count was recorded for about 88% of them. The top ten constitute approximately 7% of the sample. Sequences were obtained from peripheral blood. The source of these receptors is a woman between 65 and 79 years old with active or convalescent COVID-19.

The genes are TRBV5-6 and TRBJ1-1; D is unclear. This CDR3 has 12 residues. Germline V gene data show CDR1 as SGHDT and CDR2 as YYEEEE. V lost 3 bases and J lost 3, with 6 bases in between. The CDR3 sequence is CASSSDYTEAFF. The CDR3 bases are TGTGCCAGCAGCTCCGACTACACTGAAGCTTTCTTT.

This chain links TRBV3-1 (or the pseudogene TRBV3-2) with TRBJ2-6; no firm D call. CDR3 size: 15 residues. Per germline, CDR1 LGHDT and CDR2 YNNKEL (reference sequence). The V gene lost 1 base and the J gene lost 2 bases, with 6 bases spanning the gap. In DNA, the CDR3 is TGTGCCAGCAGCCAAGGGTTAGCTGGGGCCAACGTCCTGACTTTC. Its translation is CASSQGLAGANVLTF.

The gene calls are TRBV14 and TRBJ1-5, with TRBD1 matching over 9 bases. Trimming removed 3 bases from V and 5 bases from J; junction bases left unmatched: 2. The CDR3 spans 14 residues. The germline gives CDR1 SGHDN, CDR2 FVKESK. CDR3 residues: CASSQTGGDQPQHF. CDR3 DNA: TGTGCCAGCAGCCAGACAGGGGGGGATCAGCCCCAGCATTTT.

The chain carries TRBV18 and TRBJ1-6, with D possibly being TRBD1 (5 bases). The V gene lost 0 bases and the J gene lost 7 bases, with 10 bases spanning the gap. Looked up from germline, CDR1 is KGHSH and CDR2 is LQKENI. This CDR3 spans 15 amino acids. CDR3 nucleotides: TGTGCCAGCTCACCACCGCAGGGTAGGAATTCACCCCTCCACTTT. Protein: CASSPPQGRNSPLHF. The variable domain in full, completed from reference TRBV18 and TRBJ1-6, reads NAGVMQNPRHLVRRRGQEARLRCSPMKGHSHVYWYRQLPEEGLKFMVYLQKENIIDESGMPKERFSAEFPKEGPSILRIQQVVRGDSAAYFCASSPPQGRNSPLHFGNGTRLTVT.

The chain links TRBV6-5 to TRBJ2-1; the D is unclear. The germline gives CDR1 MNHEY, CDR2 SVGAGI. This CDR3 has 12 amino acids. The V end was cut by 10 bases, the J end by 4 bases, with 11 bases between. CDR3 protein: CATSERYNEQFF. CDR3 in DNA: TGTGCCACTTCAGAGAGGTACAATGAGCAGTTCTTC.

CDR3 in amino acids: CASSLRQGPSPLHF. The CDR3 coding sequence is TGTGCCAGCAGCTTGCGGCAGGGTCCCTCACCCCTCCACTTT. This chain links TRBV5-6 with TRBJ1-6; a possible D gene is TRBD1 (5 bases). V lost 1 base, J lost 10 bases, and 12 bases lay in between. Germline assignment: CDR1 SGHDT and CDR2 YYEEEE. The CDR3 is made up of 14 amino acids.

The chain employs TRBV5-6 and TRBJ2-2; weak D call: TRBD1 (6 bases). The CDR3 covers 14 residues. Germline V gives CDR1 SGHDT, CDR2 YYEEEE. The V and J ends lost 0 bases and 5 bases respectively, with 8 bases between them. The CDR3 reads CASSLEGGTGELFF. The CDR3 nucleotides read TGTGCCAGCAGCTTGGAAGGGGGAACCGGGGAGCTGTTTTTT.

V usage is TRBV6-5 and J usage is TRBJ1-1; unclear D gene. Germline values: CDR1 MNHEY, CDR2 SVGAGI. Trimming stripped 2 bases from V and 1 base from J, with 8 bases between. There are 14 residues in the CDR3. This CDR3 is CASSYQRGNTEAFF. DNA of the CDR3: TGTGCCAGCAGTTACCAGCGGGGGAACACTGAAGCTTTCTTT.

This sequence joins TRBV19 and TRBJ2-1, with D tentatively TRBD1 (6 bases). Trimming took 3 bases from V and 0 from J, leaving 15 bases between them. In germline, CDR1 is LNHDA, CDR2 SQIVND (reference sequence). This CDR3 has 17 amino acids. The CDR3 sequence is CASSIPQGSSSYNEQFF. As DNA, the CDR3 is TGTGCCAGTAGTATCCCGCAGGGGTCAAGCTCCTACAATGAGCAGTTCTTC.

The gene calls are TRBV5-6 and TRBJ1-2, with 8 bases matching TRBD1. V lost 4 bases, J lost 4 bases, and 3 bases stayed unmatched. The CDR3 has 13 amino acids. The germline gives CDR1 SGHDT, CDR2 YYEEEE. CDR3 amino acids: CASSLRGLYGYTF. As DNA, the CDR3 is TGTGCCAGCAGCCTCAGGGGGCTCTATGGCTACACCTTC.

V usage is TRBV2 and J usage is TRBJ1-1; D is perhaps TRBD1 (6 bases). CDR3 length: 16 amino acids. Per germline, CDR1 SNHLY and CDR2 FYNNEI. Between the trimmed V and J ends, which lost 5 bases and 4 bases, there was a span of 20 bases. The CDR3 bases are TGTGCCAGCAGTTCACAGGGTAGTAGATCCAGCACTGAAGCTTTCTTT. The encoded protein is CASSSQGSRSSTEAFF.

The rearrangement links TRBV24-1 to TRBJ1-4; TRBD1 agrees at 9 bases. In germline, CDR1 is KGHDR, CDR2 SFDVKD. The CDR3 sequence is 15 residues long. The V and J ends lost 4 bases and 4 bases, in that order; junction bases with no gene match: 3. The CDR3 region has the DNA TGTGCCACCAGTGACTCGACAGGGGGTAATGAAAAACTGTTTTTT. This sequence encodes CATSDSTGGNEKLFF.

In nucleotides, the CDR3 is TGTGCCAGCACCCTGGGGCCTAAGGGGTCACCCCTCCACTTT. Its protein is CASTLGPKGSPLHF. The chain has TRBV6-5 and TRBJ1-6, with D possibly matching TRBD1 (5 bases). Germline CDR1 MNHEY, CDR2 SVGAGI. Trimming cost V 7 bases and J 10 bases, with 17 bases left between them. This CDR3 contains 14 residues.

The CDR3 DNA reads TGTGCCATCAGTGATGGACAGTTCGGGCAGCCCCAGCATTTT. Its protein product is CAISDGQFGQPQHF. The gene calls are TRBV10-3 and TRBJ1-5; perhaps TRBD1 as D (6 bases). Between the trimmed V and J ends, which lost 3 bases and 7 bases, there was a span of 13 bases. The CDR3 covers 14 residues. Germline CDR1 and CDR2: ENHRY and SYGVKD.